A selection of T cell receptor beta chains follows, all from one sample in a study of blood T cell repertoires in COVID-19. The repertoire was sequenced with immunoSEQ multiplex PCR; TCRdb's copy has only in-frame clones and lacks some. The sample carries about 150,000 clones, around 73% recorded once. Sequenced sample: peripheral blood. These TCRs come from a man aged 55 to 70 who had recovered from COVID-19. Both conserved end residues are part of each CDR3.

V	length	J	CDR3
TRBV4-3	13	TRBJ1-5	CASSQGMSQPQHF
TRBV3-1/TRBV3-2	15	TRBJ2-2	CASSLTTQAIGELFF
TRBV7-2	14	TRBJ2-2	CASSLVRETGELFF
TRBV6-5	15	TRBJ2-1	CASSYLAGGPNEQFF
TRBV28	13	TRBJ2-3	CASSSPGTDTQYF
TRBV5-1	14	TRBJ2-3	CASSTGQGADTQYF
TRBV3-1/TRBV3-2	15	TRBJ2-7	CASSQLKAVSYEQYF
TRBV4-1	13	TRBJ1-6	CASSDRDSRPLHF
TRBV5-1	12	TRBJ2-1	CASSPPSNEQFF
TRBV7-9	18	TRBJ2-1	CASSSMDFVGGAGNEQFF
TRBV3-1/TRBV3-2	15	TRBJ1-3	CASSVMGGKGNTIYF
TRBV27	16	TRBJ2-1	CASSLSLTSGSQEQFF
TRBV5-8	14	TRBJ2-3	CASSRSGTVDTQYF